The sequence of this T cell receptor beta chain was determined in a study of CD8+CD57+ T cells in acquired aplastic anemia. As for the study in general: Mean yield of DNA from sorted CD4+ and CD8+ cells was roughly 3.2 ug. Study-wide results and limits: Nearly 30 CD8+ CDR3 sequences were shared between patients and controls.

Genomic DNA, the template, was used for profiling of the TCR beta VDJ and CDR3. TCRdb re-called the reads with MiXCR, one entry per CDR3 protein. The table includes around 180,000 distinct CDR3 sequences, around three fifths detected once. About this clonotype: Antigen: not known.

The CDR3 runs to 16 residues. Trimming stripped 6 bases from V and 7 bases from J, with 21 bases between. This clonotype was sampled from a human donor with severe aplastic anemia or a healthy control (not recorded which). V usage is TRBV12-3 or TRBV12-4 and J usage is TRBJ2-2; unclear D gene. Specimen: sorted CD4+, CD8+, or CD8+CD57+ T cells (not recorded which) from PBMCs. The CDR3 loop is CASSQSPLVGIGELFF. The CDR3 nucleotides are TGTGCCAGCAGCCAAAGCCCTTTGGTGGGGATCGGGGAGCTGTTTTTT.